This TCR beta chain is from a study of blood T cells in healthy people across ages. Study-wide results and limits: What prevented conclusive comparison of naive and antigen-experienced cells was that PBMCs were unsorted. Strongly correlated with naive T cell percentage was TCR beta diversity.

Through a sample-barcoded 5' primer and a J-beta primer mix, a second PCR was run for roughly 7 to 12 cycles. Any given sample supplied a minimum of 2.5 million CDR3-containing paired-end reads. Each CDR3 protein gets one entry after TCRdb re-called the 5' RACE reads with MiXCR. Of around 990,000 distinct CDR3 sequences listed, around two fifths are singletons. V dropped 6 bases and J dropped 6 bases, with 21 bases sitting between them. Germline V CDR1 and CDR2: MNHEY, SMNVEV (reference sequence). The CDR3 length is 16 residues. Concerning this clonotype: The antigen remains undetermined.

This TCR derives from a man younger than 35 in good health. The chain couples TRBV27 to TRBJ2-1; D possibly corresponds to TRBD2 (7 bases). The sequenced material came from blood. The CDR3 bases are TGTGCCAGCAGCCCAGAAGAGGGGGGGCCTTTCAATGAGCAGTTCTTC. It encodes CASSPEEGGPFNEQFF.